This section outlines one T cell receptor beta chain sequence together with its context. The antigen remains unidentified. An end of the junction differs from the germline gene, which may be a read error. This sample is drawn from a study of post-analysis software for immune sequencing data. At the level of the study: Recorded subtypes: relapsing-remitting, secondary progressive, progressive-relapsing; some patients unannotated.

Included in the TCR beta cDNA libraries were unique molecular identifiers. T cells numbering about 0.9 to 11 million yielded approximately 500,000 cDNA molecules. TCRdb processed the PCR reads anew with MiXCR; each CDR3 protein has one entry. Here the sample spans hundreds of thousands of distinct CDR3 sequences, less than 45% being singletons. From germline, CDR1 is MDHEN and CDR2 SYDVKM. The CDR3 sequence is 16 residues long. Study-level points and caveats: Under F measure analysis, samples from one preparation batch co-clustered strongly. Roughly five TRBV segments appeared more often in patients than in controls, and TRBV5-6, TRBV5-1 and TRBV20-1 were among these. Controls' normalized Chao1 diversity significantly exceeded that of multiple sclerosis patients.

The chain links TRBV28 to TRBJ2-3; D is unresolved. Sequencing was done on a sample of blood. This TCR was sampled from a girl aged 5 to 17 with multiple sclerosis. The CDR3 bases are TGTGCCGGCAGTTTACGTGCACCCTACAGCACAGATACGCAGTATTTT. Translated: CAGSLRAPYSTDTQYF.